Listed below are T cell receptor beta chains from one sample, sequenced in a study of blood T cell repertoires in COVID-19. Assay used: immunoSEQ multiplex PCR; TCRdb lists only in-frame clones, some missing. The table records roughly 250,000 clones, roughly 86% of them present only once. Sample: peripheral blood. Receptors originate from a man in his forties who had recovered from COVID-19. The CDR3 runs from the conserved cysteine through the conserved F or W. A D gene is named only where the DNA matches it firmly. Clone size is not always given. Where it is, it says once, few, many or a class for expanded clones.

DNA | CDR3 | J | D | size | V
TGTGCCTGGAGTCAGGGTTCTAGTGGCTACACCTTC | CAWSQGSSGYTF | TRBJ1-2 | - | - | TRBV30
TGTGCCAGCAGTTCCAGGGGACAGAACTATGGCTACACCTTC | CASSSRGQNYGYTF | TRBJ1-2 | TRBD1 | - | TRBV6-5
TGTGCCAGCAGCTTGTTCGGGGGGAACACTGAAGCTTTCTTT | CASSLFGGNTEAFF | TRBJ1-1 | - | - | TRBV5-4
TGCGCCAGCAGCTCCCTGGGCAGGGGGCTCTATGGCTACACCTTC | CASSSLGRGLYGYTF | TRBJ1-2 | TRBD1 | - | TRBV5-1
TGCGCCAGCAGCCAAGTAGGACTAGCGGGGGACGAGCAGTACTTC | CASSQVGLAGDEQYF | TRBJ2-7 | TRBD2 | - | TRBV4-1
TGTGCCTGGAGTCCGAGCGGCTATGGCTACACCTTC | CAWSPSGYGYTF | TRBJ1-2 | - | - | TRBV30
TGTGCCAGCAGTTCCCGACAGGGGGGCAATCAGCCCCAGCATTTT | CASSSRQGGNQPQHF | TRBJ1-5 | TRBD1 | few | TRBV6-2/TRBV6-3
TGTGCCAGCAGCGAATTCGGGACAGGGGGGAATTCACCCCTCCACTTT | CASSEFGTGGNSPLHF | TRBJ1-6 | TRBD1 | - | TRBV3-1/TRBV3-2
TGTGCCAGCAGTTACACTAGCGGTCCCCCCTACGAGCAGTACTTC | CASSYTSGPPYEQYF | TRBJ2-7 | TRBD2 | - | TRBV6-5
TGCAGCTCGTCTCTAGGAAACACCATATATTTT | CSSSLGNTIYF | TRBJ1-3 | - | - | TRBV29-1
TGTGCCAGCAGCTTAGGAGGAGGCTTCTCGGGCGGGGAGCTGTTTTTT | CASSLGGGFSGGELFF | TRBJ2-2 | - | - | TRBV7-2
TGTGCCAGCAGCTTAGTTGGCGGTCCGTCTCCGCAGTATTTT | CASSLVGGPSPQYF | TRBJ2-3 | - | - | TRBV7-2
TGTGCCAGCAGCTTAGCCACAGGTCTATCCTACGAGCAGTACTTC | CASSLATGLSYEQYF | TRBJ2-7 | - | - | TRBV7-8
TGCGCCAGCAGCCCCCGTCGGACTTCCTACGAGCAGTACTTC | CASSPRRTSYEQYF | TRBJ2-7 | - | - | TRBV5-1
TGTGCCAGCAGCCTTCTAAGCCGCACAGATACGCAGTATTTT | CASSLLSRTDTQYF | TRBJ2-3 | - | - | TRBV28
TGTGCCAGCAGCGTAGGAGCACAAGAGACCCAGTACTTC | CASSVGAQETQYF | TRBJ2-5 | - | - | TRBV9
TGTGCCAGCAGCGACCCCGGACAGGGGGCCTACGAGCAGTACTTC | CASSDPGQGAYEQYF | TRBJ2-7 | TRBD1 | - | TRBV2
TGTGCTAGTGGTTTCATCGGGGACACCATATATTTT | CASGFIGDTIYF | TRBJ1-3 | - | - | TRBV12-5
TGCGCGAGCCTTAGGCTAGCGGGAGCGGATGAGCAGTTCTTC | CASLRLAGADEQFF | TRBJ2-1 | TRBD2 | - | TRBV27
TGTGCCAGCAGGGGGACAACCCTGAACTATGGCTACACCTTC | CASRGTTLNYGYTF | TRBJ1-2 | - | - | TRBV2
TGTGCCAGCAGGGGGACTAGCGGGAGGGTCTCCTACAATGAGCAGTTCTTC | CASRGTSGRVSYNEQFF | TRBJ2-1 | TRBD2 | - | TRBV2
TGTGCCAGCAGCCAGTATGGCTACACCTTC | CASSQYGYTF | TRBJ1-2 | - | once | TRBV7-2
TGTGCCAGCACGCCCGTCGGAGCGGTCTTATACTTC | CASTPVGAVLYF | TRBJ2-7 | - | - | TRBV11-2
TGTGCCAGCAGTGTACGGGGGGAGCTGTTTTTT | CASSVRGELFF | TRBJ2-2 | - | - | TRBV25-1
TGCGCCAGCAGCTTGACGGGACTAGCGGGTAACAATGAGCAGTTCTTC | CASSLTGLAGNNEQFF | TRBJ2-1 | TRBD2 | - | TRBV5-1
TGCGCCAGCAGCTCCTTAGCGGGTCGCACAGATACGCAGTATTTT | CASSSLAGRTDTQYF | TRBJ2-3 | TRBD2 | once | TRBV5-1
TGCGCCAGCAGCTTGGAGATAGCGAGCAGCACAGATACGCAGTATTTT | CASSLEIASSTDTQYF | TRBJ2-3 | - | - | TRBV5-1
TGCGCCAGCAGTGGGGCGGGAGAGATCCAGTACTTC | CASSGAGEIQYF | TRBJ2-5 | TRBD2 | - | TRBV10-2
TGCAGCGTTGAAATTATTTCCGGACAGGGCGGTCAAGAGACCCAGTACTTC | CSVEIISGQGGQETQYF | TRBJ2-5 | TRBD1 | - | TRBV29-1
TGTGCCAGCAGCTTCGGTCTCAATTCACCCCTCCACTTT | CASSFGLNSPLHF | TRBJ1-6 | - | - | TRBV7-9
TGTGCCAGCAGCTCAATATCCGGACAGCTTAATGAAAAACTGTTTTTT | CASSSISGQLNEKLFF | TRBJ1-4 | - | once | TRBV5-4
TGTGCCAGCAGTTCCCAACCAACGACTGGAAATGAGCAGTTCTTC | CASSSQPTTGNEQFF | TRBJ2-1 | - | once | TRBV2
TGTGCCACCAGCAGAGATGGGAGTATGGAGAGAATAGAAGCTTTCTTT | CATSRDGSMERIEAFF | TRBJ1-1 | - | once | TRBV15
TGTGCCAGTAGTATAGATCTAGGGGGTGAAGCTTTCTTT | CASSIDLGGEAFF | TRBJ1-1 | - | few | TRBV19
TGTGCCAGCTCAGCGTCAACGGGGGGGGAGACCCAGTACTTC | CASSASTGGETQYF | TRBJ2-5 | TRBD2 | - | TRBV18
TGTGCCTCCCGGGACAGGGTTAGTGACGAGCAGTACTTC | CASRDRVSDEQYF | TRBJ2-7 | TRBD1 | - | TRBV6-5
TGTGCCAGCAGTTCCCCTAGTAGCGGAACCTACAATGAGCAGTTCTTC | CASSSPSSGTYNEQFF | TRBJ2-1 | - | - | TRBV6-5
TGTGCCAGTCAGCTAGGACAGGTTAATCAGCCCCAGCATTTT | CASQLGQVNQPQHF | TRBJ1-5 | TRBD1 | once | TRBV19
TGTGCCAGCAGCTTTTTAGCGTTGGTCTATGGCTACACCTTC | CASSFLALVYGYTF | TRBJ1-2 | - | - | TRBV5-8
TGTGCCAGCAGCGGGACTGCGTCGTGGGGCGAGCAGTACTTC | CASSGTASWGEQYF | TRBJ2-7 | - | many | TRBV6-6
TGTGCCAGTAGGGCCGGGACTAGCGACCCCGGGTTCGAGCAGTACTTC | CASRAGTSDPGFEQYF | TRBJ2-7 | TRBD2 | - | TRBV19
TGTGCCAGCTCATTCCGGACTAGCGGGGGGGCCACCTCTAGCACAGATACGCAGTATTTT | CASSFRTSGGATSSTDTQYF | TRBJ2-3 | TRBD2 | - | TRBV18
TGTGCCAGTACCTCCCTCACAGAAATGAACACTGAAGCTTTCTTT | CASTSLTEMNTEAFF | TRBJ1-1 | - | - | TRBV19
TGTGCCAGCAGCCCTATAAGCACAGATACGCAGTATTTT | CASSPISTDTQYF | TRBJ2-3 | - | - | TRBV12-3/TRBV12-4
TGTGCCAGCGGGGCACTGGATACGCAGTATTTT | CASGALDTQYF | TRBJ2-3 | - | - | TRBV9
TGTGCCAGCAGTCAGATTGTCCCCGAGCAGTACTTC | CASSQIVPEQYF | TRBJ2-7 | - | - | TRBV7-2
TGTGCCAGCAGCCGTAGCATAGGACTGCTGTACAATGAGCAGTTCTTC | CASSRSIGLLYNEQFF | TRBJ2-1 | - | - | TRBV7-8
TGTGCCAGCAGTTACCGCCAAACATCTTCACCCCTCCACTTT | CASSYRQTSSPLHF | TRBJ1-6 | - | - | TRBV6-6
TGTGCCAGTAGGGACAGGGGGCACGGGGAGCTGTTTTTT | CASRDRGHGELFF | TRBJ2-2 | TRBD1 | - | TRBV19
TGTGCCAGTAGTATAATGACAGGGAAGAACACTGAAGCTTTCTTT | CASSIMTGKNTEAFF | TRBJ1-1 | TRBD1 | - | TRBV19
TGTGCCAGCAGCACCCTTGGACTAGATTACGAGCAGTACTTC | CASSTLGLDYEQYF | TRBJ2-7 | TRBD2 | - | TRBV5-6
TGTGCCAGCAGAGGACTGGAACGTGGCTACACCTTC | CASRGLERGYTF | TRBJ1-2 | - | once | TRBV12-3/TRBV12-4
TGTGCCAACCGGGACATATATTACCCTAACTATGGCTACACCTTC | CANRDIYYPNYGYTF | TRBJ1-2 | - | - | TRBV9
TGTGCCAGCAGCTTAGAGGTGGGCCTCCCGGAGCTGTTTTTT | CASSLEVGLPELFF | TRBJ2-2 | - | many | TRBV11-2
TGTGCCAGCAGTTACCCCCGATGGGAGTCCTACGAGCAGTACTTC | CASSYPRWESYEQYF | TRBJ2-7 | - | - | TRBV27
TGCGCCAGCAGCCGAGGACAGCGTAGGTCTGAAAAACTGTTTTTT | CASSRGQRRSEKLFF | TRBJ1-4 | - | - | TRBV4-3
TGTGCCAGCAGTTTAGCGGGGGCGAACACCGGGGAGCTGTTTTTT | CASSLAGANTGELFF | TRBJ2-2 | TRBD2 | - | TRBV6-2/TRBV6-3
TGTGCCAGCAGTCCGTGGCAGGGGACCTACGAGCAGTACTTC | CASSPWQGTYEQYF | TRBJ2-7 | - | - | TRBV6-5
TGTGCCAGCAGCCGACAAGATGCAGCGGGGGGATCCAGGGAGCAGTACTTC | CASSRQDAAGGSREQYF | TRBJ2-7 | TRBD2 | once | TRBV3-1/TRBV3-2
TGTGCCAGCTCCCGGGGCAGGAGGGGTCAGCCCCAGCATTTT | CASSRGRRGQPQHF | TRBJ1-5 | - | - | TRBV2